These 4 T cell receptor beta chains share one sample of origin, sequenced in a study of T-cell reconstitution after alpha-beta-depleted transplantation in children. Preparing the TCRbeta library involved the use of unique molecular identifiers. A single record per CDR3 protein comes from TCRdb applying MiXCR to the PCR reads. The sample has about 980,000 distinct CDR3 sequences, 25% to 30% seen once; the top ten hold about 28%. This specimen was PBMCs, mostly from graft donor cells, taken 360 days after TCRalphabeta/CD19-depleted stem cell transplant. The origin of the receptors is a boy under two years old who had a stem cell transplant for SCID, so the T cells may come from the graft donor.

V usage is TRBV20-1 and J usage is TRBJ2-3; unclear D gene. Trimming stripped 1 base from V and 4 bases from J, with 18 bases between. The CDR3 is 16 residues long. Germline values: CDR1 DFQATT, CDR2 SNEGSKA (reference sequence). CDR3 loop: CSARGALDPQSDTQYF. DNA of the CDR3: TGCAGTGCTAGAGGTGCGCTAGACCCACAATCAGATACGCAGTATTTT.

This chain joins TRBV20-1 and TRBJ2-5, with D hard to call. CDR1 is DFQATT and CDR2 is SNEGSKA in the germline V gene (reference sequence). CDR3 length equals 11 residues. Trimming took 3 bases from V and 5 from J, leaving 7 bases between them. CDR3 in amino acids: CSASSAETQYF. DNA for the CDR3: TGCAGTGCTAGCTCGGCGGAGACCCAGTACTTC.

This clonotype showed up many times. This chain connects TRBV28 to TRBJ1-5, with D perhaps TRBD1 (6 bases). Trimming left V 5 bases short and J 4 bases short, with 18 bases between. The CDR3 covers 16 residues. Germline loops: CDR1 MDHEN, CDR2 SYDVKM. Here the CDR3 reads CASSPTAGGRNQPQHF. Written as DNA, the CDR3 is TGTGCCAGCAGTCCAACAGCCGGGGGCCGTAATCAGCCCCAGCATTTT. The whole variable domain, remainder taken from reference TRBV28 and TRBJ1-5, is DVKVTQSSRYLVKRTGEKVFLECVQDMDHENMFWYRQDPGLGLRLIYFSYDVKMKEKGDIPEGYSVSREKKERFSLILESASTNQTSMYLCASSPTAGGRNQPQHFGDGTRLSIL.

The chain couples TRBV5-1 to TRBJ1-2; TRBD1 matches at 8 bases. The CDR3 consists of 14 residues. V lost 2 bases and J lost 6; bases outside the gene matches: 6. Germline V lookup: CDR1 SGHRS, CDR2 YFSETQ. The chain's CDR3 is CASSFLGQANGYTF. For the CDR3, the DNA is TGCGCCAGCAGCTTCTTGGGACAGGCAAATGGCTACACCTTC. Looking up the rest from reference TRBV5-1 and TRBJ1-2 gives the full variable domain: KAGVTQTPRYLIKTRGQQVTLSCSPISGHRSVSWYQQTPGQGLQFLFEYFSETQRNKGNFPGRFSGRQFSNSRSEMNVSTLELGDSALYLCASSFLGQANGYTFGSGTRLTVV.